Listed below are T cell receptor beta chains from one sample, sequenced in a study of T-cell reconstitution after alpha-beta-depleted transplantation in children. Each CDR3 protein is one row after TCRdb ran MiXCR on the PCR reads. The table includes some 200,000 distinct CDR3 sequences, approximately 14% detected once. The starting material was PBMCs from the stem cell graft donor, obtained from the stem cell graft. The receptors come from a human donor who donated a stem cell graft to a child with acute lymphoblastic leukemia. CDR3s leave out the opening cysteine and the closing phenylalanine or tryptophan. Only part of the rows carry a size: once, few, many, or a class if the clone is expanded.

J gene: TRBJ2-1; clone size: many; V gene: TRBV29-1; CDR3 protein: SGVTAEQF
J gene: TRBJ2-3; clone size: few; V gene: TRBV7-7; CDR3 protein: ASSQGLAAQMTDTQY
J gene: TRBJ1-2; clone size: few; V gene: TRBV10-3; CDR3 protein: AIRDSGSYGYT
J gene: TRBJ1-2; clone size: NA; V gene: TRBV6-1; CDR3 protein: ASSGTGDYGYT
J gene: TRBJ2-3; clone size: many; V gene: TRBV5-5; CDR3 protein: ASSFTGRNPDTQY
J gene: TRBJ1-5; clone size: many; V gene: TRBV29-1; CDR3 protein: SAVETGDPNQPQH
J gene: TRBJ2-3; clone size: many; V gene: TRBV20-1; CDR3 protein: SARGPGGGPDTQY
J gene: TRBJ2-3; clone size: many; V gene: TRBV12-3/TRBV12-4; CDR3 protein: ASSFVLAGADTQY
J gene: TRBJ2-7; clone size: many; V gene: TRBV5-1; CDR3 protein: ASSLPGVGYEQY
J gene: TRBJ2-7; clone size: NA; V gene: TRBV12-3/TRBV12-4; CDR3 protein: ASSPAGPGQWYEQY
J gene: TRBJ1-1; clone size: many; V gene: TRBV27; CDR3 protein: ASSLRWMGTEAF
J gene: TRBJ1-3; clone size: NA; V gene: TRBV7-2; CDR3 protein: ASSLGVASGNTIY
J gene: TRBJ2-3; clone size: many; V gene: TRBV6-2/TRBV6-3; CDR3 protein: ASSYGLAGPTQY
J gene: TRBJ2-7; clone size: many; V gene: TRBV6-2/TRBV6-3; CDR3 protein: ASSYGGQTYEQY
J gene: TRBJ1-1; clone size: NA; V gene: TRBV5-5; CDR3 protein: ASSPVGGRTEAF
J gene: TRBJ2-7; clone size: NA; V gene: TRBV28; CDR3 protein: ASSLRPPKGHEQY
J gene: TRBJ2-2; clone size: many; V gene: TRBV7-8; CDR3 protein: ASSPLGELNTGELF
J gene: TRBJ2-2; clone size: NA; V gene: TRBV5-1; CDR3 protein: ASSSGTNGELF
J gene: TRBJ1-3; clone size: many; V gene: TRBV19; CDR3 protein: ASSMLSSGNTIY
J gene: TRBJ1-1; clone size: many; V gene: TRBV12-3/TRBV12-4; CDR3 protein: ASSGWRTEAF
J gene: TRBJ2-3; clone size: many; V gene: TRBV12-3/TRBV12-4; CDR3 protein: ASSPTADTQY
J gene: TRBJ1-1; clone size: many; V gene: TRBV7-8; CDR3 protein: ASSSRGQGNTEAF
J gene: TRBJ2-3; clone size: NA; V gene: TRBV10-3; CDR3 protein: AISAGHTQY
J gene: TRBJ2-5; clone size: many; V gene: TRBV20-1; CDR3 protein: SARQRGQETQY
J gene: TRBJ1-1; clone size: many; V gene: TRBV12-3/TRBV12-4; CDR3 protein: ASSSYRGGMNTEAF
J gene: TRBJ2-7; clone size: many; V gene: TRBV28; CDR3 protein: ASSLIRGGQY
J gene: TRBJ1-1; clone size: few; V gene: TRBV5-1; CDR3 protein: ASSLGQGAWNTEAF
J gene: TRBJ2-1; clone size: many; V gene: TRBV12-3/TRBV12-4; CDR3 protein: ASRGDGQGMWGEQF
J gene: TRBJ2-1; clone size: NA; V gene: TRBV4-1; CDR3 protein: ASSRPGLAGGDEQF
J gene: TRBJ2-2; clone size: many; V gene: TRBV11-1; CDR3 protein: ASSRRGGITGELF
J gene: TRBJ2-3; clone size: many; V gene: TRBV11-3; CDR3 protein: ASSPSSGASTDTQY
J gene: TRBJ2-2; clone size: NA; V gene: TRBV5-1; CDR3 protein: ASSSLSGSGTGELF
J gene: TRBJ1-4; clone size: NA; V gene: TRBV3-1; CDR3 protein: ASSQEGRGNEKLF
J gene: TRBJ2-7; clone size: many; V gene: TRBV28; CDR3 protein: ASSLSARDEQY
J gene: TRBJ1-1; clone size: many; V gene: TRBV5-6; CDR3 protein: ASSWDRENTEAF
J gene: TRBJ2-5; clone size: NA; V gene: TRBV12-3/TRBV12-4; CDR3 protein: ASSPGGGHETQY
J gene: TRBJ2-3; clone size: many; V gene: TRBV10-3; CDR3 protein: AISAGGRGTDTQY
J gene: TRBJ2-1; clone size: NA; V gene: TRBV12-3/TRBV12-4; CDR3 protein: ASTLGPFGRDEQF
J gene: TRBJ2-7; clone size: many; V gene: TRBV12-3/TRBV12-4; CDR3 protein: ASSSDREVYEQY
J gene: TRBJ2-1; clone size: NA; V gene: TRBV27; CDR3 protein: ASSPYTNEQF
J gene: TRBJ2-3; clone size: many; V gene: TRBV5-4; CDR3 protein: ASSAVVAGGGDTQY
J gene: TRBJ2-1; clone size: NA; V gene: TRBV11-2; CDR3 protein: ASSNLGLAGTTLKNEQF
J gene: TRBJ1-2; clone size: NA; V gene: TRBV10-3; CDR3 protein: AISESAGSIGGYT